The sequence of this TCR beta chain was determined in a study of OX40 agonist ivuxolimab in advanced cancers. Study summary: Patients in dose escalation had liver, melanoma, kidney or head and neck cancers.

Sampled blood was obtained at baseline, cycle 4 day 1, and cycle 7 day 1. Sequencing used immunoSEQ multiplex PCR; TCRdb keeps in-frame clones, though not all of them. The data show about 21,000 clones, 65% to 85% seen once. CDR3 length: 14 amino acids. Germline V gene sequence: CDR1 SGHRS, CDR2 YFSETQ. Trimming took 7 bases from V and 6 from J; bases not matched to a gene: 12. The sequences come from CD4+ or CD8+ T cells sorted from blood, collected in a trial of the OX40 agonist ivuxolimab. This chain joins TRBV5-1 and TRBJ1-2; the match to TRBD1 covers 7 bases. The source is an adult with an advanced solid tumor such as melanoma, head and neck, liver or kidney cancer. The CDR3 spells CASHPREGANGYTF. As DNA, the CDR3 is TGCGCCAGCCACCCCCGGGAGGGGGCGAATGGCTACACCTTC.